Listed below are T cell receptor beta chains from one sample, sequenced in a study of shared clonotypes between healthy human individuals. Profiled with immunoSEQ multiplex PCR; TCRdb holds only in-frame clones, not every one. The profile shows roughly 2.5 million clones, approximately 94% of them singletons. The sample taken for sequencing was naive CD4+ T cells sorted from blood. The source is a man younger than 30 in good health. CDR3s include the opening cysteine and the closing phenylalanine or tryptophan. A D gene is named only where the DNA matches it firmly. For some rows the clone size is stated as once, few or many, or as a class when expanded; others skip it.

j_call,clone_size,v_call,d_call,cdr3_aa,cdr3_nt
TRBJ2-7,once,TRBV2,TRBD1,CASRARDRFYEQYF,TGTGCCAGCAGGGCCCGGGACAGATTCTACGAGCAGTACTTC
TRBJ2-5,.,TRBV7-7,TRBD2,CASSLGGSGAETQYF,TGTGCTAGCAGCTTAGGCGGGAGTGGGGCAGAGACCCAGTACTTC
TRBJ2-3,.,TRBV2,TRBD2,CASSEGLAGGGTQYF,TGTGCCAGCAGTGAAGGACTAGCGGGAGGTGGTACGCAGTATTTT
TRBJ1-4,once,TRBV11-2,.,CASSFIGVGATNEKLFF,TGTGCCAGCAGCTTTATAGGGGTCGGAGCAACTAATGAAAAACTGTTTTTT
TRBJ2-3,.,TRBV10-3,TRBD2,CAISEGLAGETDTQYF,TGTGCCATCAGCGAGGGACTAGCGGGGGAAACAGATACGCAGTATTTT
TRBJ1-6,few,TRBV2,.,CASSEAYSPLHF,TGTGCCAGCAGTGAAGCATATTCACCCCTCCACTTT
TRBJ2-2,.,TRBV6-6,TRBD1,CASSRTDRGTGELFF,TGTGCCAGCAGCCGAACGGACAGGGGGACCGGGGAGCTGTTTTTT
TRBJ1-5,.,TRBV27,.,CASSVAEGNQPQHF,TGTGCCAGCAGCGTGGCCGAGGGCAATCAGCCCCAGCATTTT
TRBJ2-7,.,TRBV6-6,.,CASSSTKLVHEQYF,TGTGCCAGCAGTTCGACAAAGCTCGTCCACGAGCAGTACTTC
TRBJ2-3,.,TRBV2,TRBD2,CASTILAGGSDTQYF,TGTGCCAGCACTATACTAGCGGGAGGGTCAGATACGCAGTATTTT
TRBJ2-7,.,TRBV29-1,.,CSVEILREQYF,TGCAGCGTTGAAATCCTCCGGGAGCAGTACTTC
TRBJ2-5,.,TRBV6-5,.,CASALGGTRAETQYF,TGTGCCAGCGCCCTAGGGGGAACTCGAGCGGAGACCCAGTACTTC
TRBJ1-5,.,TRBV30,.,CALGGQYSNQPQHF,TGTGCCCTTGGGGGGCAGTATAGCAATCAGCCCCAGCATTTT
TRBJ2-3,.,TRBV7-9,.,CASSQGQTSTDTQYF,TGTGCCAGCAGCCAGGGACAAACTAGCACAGATACGCAGTATTTT
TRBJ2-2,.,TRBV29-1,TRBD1,CSVVTGGTTGELFF,TGCAGCGTTGTGACAGGGGGCACCACCGGGGAGCTGTTTTTT
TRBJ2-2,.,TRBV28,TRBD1,CASSQVGTGLKTGELFF,TGTGCCAGCAGCCAAGTGGGGACAGGGTTAAAGACCGGGGAGCTGTTTTTT
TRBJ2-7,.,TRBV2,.,CASSRGTLGYEQYF,TGTGCCTCTAGTAGAGGGACGCTAGGGTACGAGCAGTACTTC
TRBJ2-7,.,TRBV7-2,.,CASSLMDEQYF,TGTGCCAGCAGCTTAATGGACGAGCAGTACTTC
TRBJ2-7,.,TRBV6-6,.,CASRGFSRLTHEQYF,TGTGCCAGCAGAGGCTTTAGCAGATTGACCCACGAGCAGTACTTC
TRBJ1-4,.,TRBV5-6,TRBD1,CASSLRTGGATNEKLFF,TGTGCCAGCAGCTTACGGACAGGGGGTGCAACTAATGAAAAACTGTTTTTT
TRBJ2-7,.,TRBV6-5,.,CASSLRSNAKYEQYF,TGTGCCAGCAGTTTACGTTCCAACGCTAAGTACGAGCAGTACTTC
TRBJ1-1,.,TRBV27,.,CASTPSLARRGTEAFF,TGTGCCAGCACCCCTTCCCTCGCCAGACGTGGTACTGAAGCTTTCTTT
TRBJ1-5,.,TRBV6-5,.,CASSYYSNQPQHF,TGTGCCAGCAGTTACTACAGTAATCAGCCCCAGCATTTT
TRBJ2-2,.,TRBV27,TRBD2,CASSTSGRVTGELFF,TGTGCCAGCAGTACTAGCGGGAGGGTCACCGGGGAGCTGTTTTTT
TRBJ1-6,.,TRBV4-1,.,CASSQGIFRPTSPLHF,TGCGCCAGCAGCCAAGGGATATTCAGGCCAACTTCACCCCTCCACTTT
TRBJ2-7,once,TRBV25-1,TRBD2,CASSAQSGSPGEQYF,TGTGCCAGCAGTGCCCAAAGCGGGAGCCCCGGGGAGCAGTACTTC
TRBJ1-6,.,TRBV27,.,CASSTTSGLSPLHF,TGTGCCAGCAGTACCACGTCCGGCTTGTCACCCCTCCACTTT
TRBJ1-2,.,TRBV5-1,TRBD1,CASRAGTGDYGYTF,TGCGCCAGCAGGGCCGGGACAGGGGACTATGGCTACACCTTC
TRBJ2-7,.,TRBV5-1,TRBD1,CASKQAGGSYEQYF,TGCGCCAGCAAACAAGCAGGGGGCTCCTACGAGCAGTACTTC
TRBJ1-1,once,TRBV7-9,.,CASSLRTLNTEAFF,TGTGCCAGCAGCTTACGGACCCTGAACACTGAAGCTTTCTTT
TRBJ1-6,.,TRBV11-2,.,CASSQDSNNSPLHF,TGTGCCAGCAGCCAGGACAGCAATAATTCACCCCTCCACTTT
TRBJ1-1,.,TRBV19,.,CASSFRVGTEAFF,TGTGCCAGTAGTTTCAGGGTCGGAACTGAAGCTTTCTTT
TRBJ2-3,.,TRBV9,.,CASSVVGDFTDTQYF,TGTGCCAGCAGCGTAGTGGGGGACTTCACAGATACGCAGTATTTT
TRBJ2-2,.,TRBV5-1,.,CASSFTVTGELFF,TGCGCCAGCAGCTTTACAGTCACCGGGGAGCTGTTTTTT
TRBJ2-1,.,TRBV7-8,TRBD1,CASSQDRGYYNEQFF,TGTGCCAGCAGCCAGGACAGGGGGTACTACAATGAGCAGTTCTTC
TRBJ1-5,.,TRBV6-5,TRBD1,CASSSTGVLNQPQHF,TGTGCCAGCTCCTCGACAGGGGTGCTCAATCAGCCCCAGCATTTT
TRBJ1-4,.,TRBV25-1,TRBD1,CASSSQGKSEKLFF,TGTGCCAGCAGTTCACAGGGGAAGTCTGAAAAACTGTTTTTT
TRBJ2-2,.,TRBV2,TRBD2,CASSQRTSGGTGELFF,TGTGCCAGCAGTCAGAGGACTAGCGGGGGTACCGGGGAGCTGTTTTTT
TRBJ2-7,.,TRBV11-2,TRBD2,CASSLDSLAAAYEQYF,TGTGCCAGCAGCTTAGATTCACTAGCGGCGGCCTACGAGCAGTACTTC
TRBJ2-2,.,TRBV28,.,CASVSGVNGELFF,TGTGCCAGCGTGTCAGGGGTTAACGGGGAGCTGTTTTTT
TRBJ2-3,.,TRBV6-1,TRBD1,CASSGRDRLLTDTQYF,TGTGCCAGCAGTGGCCGGGACAGGCTGCTCACAGATACGCAGTATTTT
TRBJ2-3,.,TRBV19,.,CASSIGQTSTDTQYF,TGTGCCAGTAGTATTGGTCAGACTAGCACAGATACGCAGTATTTT
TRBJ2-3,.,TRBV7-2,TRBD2,CASSPTAGAGTDTQYF,TGTGCCAGCAGCCCCACCGCGGGAGCCGGCACAGATACGCAGTATTTT
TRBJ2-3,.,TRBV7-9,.,CASSLRPEGGDTQYF,TGTGCCAGCAGCTTGAGGCCGGAAGGGGGAGATACGCAGTATTTT
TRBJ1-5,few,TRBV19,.,CASSKDRNQPQHF,TGTGCCAGTAGTAAAGACAGAAATCAGCCCCAGCATTTT